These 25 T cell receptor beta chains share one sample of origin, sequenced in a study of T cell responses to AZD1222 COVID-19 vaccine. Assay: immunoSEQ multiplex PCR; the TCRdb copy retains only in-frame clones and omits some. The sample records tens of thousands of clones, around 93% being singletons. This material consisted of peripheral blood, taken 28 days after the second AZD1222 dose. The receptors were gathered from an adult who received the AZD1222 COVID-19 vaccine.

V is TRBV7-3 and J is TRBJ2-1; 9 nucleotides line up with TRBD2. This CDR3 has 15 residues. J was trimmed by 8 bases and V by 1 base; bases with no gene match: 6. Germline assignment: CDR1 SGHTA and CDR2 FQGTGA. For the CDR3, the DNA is TGTGCCAGCAGCTTAAGCGGGAGGGCTTCCGATGAGCAGTTCTTC. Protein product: CASSLSGRASDEQFF.

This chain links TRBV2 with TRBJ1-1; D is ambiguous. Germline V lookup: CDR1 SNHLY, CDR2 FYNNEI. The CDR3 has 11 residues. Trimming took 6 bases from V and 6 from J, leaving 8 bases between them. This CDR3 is CASSGFSEAFF. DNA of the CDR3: TGTGCCAGCAGCGGTTTCTCTGAAGCTTTCTTT.

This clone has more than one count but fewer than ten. The CDR3 sequence: CASSSGGTGDRQPQHF. The CDR3 bases are TGTGCCAGCAGTTCCGGCGGGACAGGGGATCGGCAGCCCCAGCATTTT. The chain recombines TRBV28 with TRBJ1-5; 10 bases match TRBD1. This CDR3 is built from 16 residues. The germline CDR1 and CDR2 sequences are MDHEN and SYDVKM. V gave up 4 bases and J gave up 7 bases; unmatched junction bases: 10.

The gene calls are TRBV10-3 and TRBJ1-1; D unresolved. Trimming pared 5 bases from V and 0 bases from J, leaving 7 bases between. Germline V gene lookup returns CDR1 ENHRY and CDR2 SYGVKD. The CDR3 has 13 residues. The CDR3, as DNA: TGTGCCATCAGTTCAGGAGTGAACACTGAAGCTTTCTTT. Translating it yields CAISSGVNTEAFF.

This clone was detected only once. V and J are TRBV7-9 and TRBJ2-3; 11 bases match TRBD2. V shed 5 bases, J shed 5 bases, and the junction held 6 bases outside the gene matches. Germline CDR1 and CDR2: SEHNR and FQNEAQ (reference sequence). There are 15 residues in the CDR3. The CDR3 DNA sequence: TGTGCCAGCAGCAAACTAGCGGGAGTGGGAGATACGCAGTATTTT. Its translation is CASSKLAGVGDTQYF.

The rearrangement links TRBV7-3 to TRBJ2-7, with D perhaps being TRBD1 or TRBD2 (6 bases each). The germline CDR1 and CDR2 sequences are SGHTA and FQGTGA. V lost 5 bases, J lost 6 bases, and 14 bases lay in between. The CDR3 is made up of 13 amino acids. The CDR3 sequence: CASSAWGAAEQYF. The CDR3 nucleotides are TGTGCCAGCAGCGCGTGGGGGGCCGCCGAGCAGTACTTC.

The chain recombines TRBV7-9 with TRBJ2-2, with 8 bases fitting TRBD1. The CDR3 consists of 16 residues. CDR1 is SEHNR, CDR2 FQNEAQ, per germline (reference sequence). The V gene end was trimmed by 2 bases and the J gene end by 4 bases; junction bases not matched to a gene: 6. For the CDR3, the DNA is TGTGCCAGCAGCTTACCCGGACAGGGAGTCACCGGGGAGCTGTTTTTT. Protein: CASSLPGQGVTGELFF.

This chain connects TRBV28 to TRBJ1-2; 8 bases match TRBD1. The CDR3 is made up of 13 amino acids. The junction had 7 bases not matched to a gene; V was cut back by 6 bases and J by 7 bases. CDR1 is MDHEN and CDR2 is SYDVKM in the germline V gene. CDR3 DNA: TGTGCCAGCAGGGTAACAGGGGGGTCTGGCTACACCTTC. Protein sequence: CASRVTGGSGYTF.

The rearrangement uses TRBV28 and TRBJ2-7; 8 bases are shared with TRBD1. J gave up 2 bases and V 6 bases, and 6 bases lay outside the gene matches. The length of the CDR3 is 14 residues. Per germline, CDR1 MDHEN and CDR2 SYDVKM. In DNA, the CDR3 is TGTGCCAGCAGACATGACAGGGGAACCTACGAGCAGTACTTC. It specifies CASRHDRGTYEQYF.

CDR3 region: CASSSGSTNEKLFF. The CDR3 DNA sequence: TGCGCCAGCAGCTCGGGGAGCACTAATGAAAAACTGTTTTTT. This chain links TRBV5-1 with TRBJ1-4; no reliable D call. Trimming pared 3 bases from V and 2 bases from J, leaving 8 bases between. In germline, CDR1 is SGHRS, CDR2 YFSETQ. This CDR3 has 14 residues.

DNA for the CDR3: TGCGCCAGCAGCTTTGATCCAGGGGGCAATCAGCCCCAGCATTTT. Its protein is CASSFDPGGNQPQHF. The chain couples TRBV5-1 to TRBJ1-5; possible D gene TRBD1, 6 bases. There are 15 residues in the CDR3. Trimming cost V 2 bases and J 2 bases, with 11 bases left between them. CDR1 and CDR2 (germline): SGHRS, YFSETQ.

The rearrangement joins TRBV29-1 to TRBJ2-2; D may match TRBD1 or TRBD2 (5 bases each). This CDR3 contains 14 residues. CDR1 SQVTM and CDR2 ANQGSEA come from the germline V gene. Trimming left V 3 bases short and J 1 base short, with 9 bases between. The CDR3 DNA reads TGCAGCGTTGATCAGGGACGGAACACCGGGGAGCTGTTTTTT. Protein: CSVDQGRNTGELFF.

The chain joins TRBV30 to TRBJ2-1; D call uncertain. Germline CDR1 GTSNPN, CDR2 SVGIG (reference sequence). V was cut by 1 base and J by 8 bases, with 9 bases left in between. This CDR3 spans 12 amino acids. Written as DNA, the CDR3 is TGTGCCTGGAGTGATTCCCGGGATGAGCAGTTCTTC. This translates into CAWSDSRDEQFF. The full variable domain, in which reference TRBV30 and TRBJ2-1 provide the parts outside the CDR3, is SQTIHQWPATLVQPVGSPLSLECTVEGTSNPNLYWYRQAAGRGLQLLFYSVGIGQISSEVPQNLSASRPQDRQFILSSKKLLLSDSGFYLCAWSDSRDEQFFGPGTRLTVL.

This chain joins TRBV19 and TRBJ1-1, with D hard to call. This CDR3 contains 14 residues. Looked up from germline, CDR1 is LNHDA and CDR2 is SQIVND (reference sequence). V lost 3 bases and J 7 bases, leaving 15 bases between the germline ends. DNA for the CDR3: TGTGCCAGTAGTATGAAAAGGACGGCCCTTGAAGCTTTCTTT. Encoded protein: CASSMKRTALEAFF.

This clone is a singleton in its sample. CDR3 DNA sequence: TGTGCCAGCAAAATCGGGACTACCTTAGGGAGCTCCTACAATGAGCAGTTCTTC. It codes for CASKIGTTLGSSYNEQFF. This sequence joins TRBV27 and TRBJ2-1; 7 nucleotides align to TRBD2. CDR1 MNHEY and CDR2 SMNVEV come from the germline V gene (reference sequence). V gave up 7 bases and J gave up 0 bases; unmatched junction bases: 15. The CDR3 is 18 residues long.

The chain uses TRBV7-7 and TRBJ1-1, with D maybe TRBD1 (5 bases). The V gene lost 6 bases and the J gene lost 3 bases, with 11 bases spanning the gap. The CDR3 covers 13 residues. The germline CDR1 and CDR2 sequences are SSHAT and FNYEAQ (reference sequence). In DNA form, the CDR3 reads TGTGCCAGCAGTAGACAGAGGGACACTGAAGCTTTCTTT. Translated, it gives CASSRQRDTEAFF.

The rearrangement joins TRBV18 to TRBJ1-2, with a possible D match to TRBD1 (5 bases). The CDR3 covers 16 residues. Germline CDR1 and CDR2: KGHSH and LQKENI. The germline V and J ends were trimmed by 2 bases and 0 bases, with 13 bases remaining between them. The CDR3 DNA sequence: TGTGCCAGCTCACCAAATCCGGGGCCGGCTAACTATGGCTACACCTTC. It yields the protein CASSPNPGPANYGYTF.

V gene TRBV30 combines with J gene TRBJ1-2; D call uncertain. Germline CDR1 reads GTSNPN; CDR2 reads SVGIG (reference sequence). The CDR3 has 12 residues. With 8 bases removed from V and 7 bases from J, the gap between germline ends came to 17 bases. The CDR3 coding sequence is TGTGCCGTGGCGGGTCAGTTTAGTGGCTACACCTTC. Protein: CAVAGQFSGYTF.

CDR3 in amino acids: CASSLQGPSPLHF. CDR3 sequence (DNA): TGTGCCAGCAGCCTACAGGGTCCTTCACCCCTCCACTTT. The chain combines TRBV9 with TRBJ1-6; D might be TRBD1 (6 bases). The V gene's germline CDR1 is SGDLS and CDR2 YYNGEE. V was clipped by 4 bases and J by 9 bases, with 11 bases between them. This CDR3 is built from 13 residues.

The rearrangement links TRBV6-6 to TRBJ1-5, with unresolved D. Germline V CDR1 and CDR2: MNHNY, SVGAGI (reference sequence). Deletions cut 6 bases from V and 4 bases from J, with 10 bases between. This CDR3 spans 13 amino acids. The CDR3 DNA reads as TGTGCCAGCAGATGGGAGGGAAATCAGCCCCAGCATTTT. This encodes CASRWEGNQPQHF.

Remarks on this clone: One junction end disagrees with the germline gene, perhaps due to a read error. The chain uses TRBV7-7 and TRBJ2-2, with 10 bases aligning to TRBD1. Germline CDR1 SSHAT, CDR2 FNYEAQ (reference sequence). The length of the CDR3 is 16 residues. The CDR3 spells CASSPGTGVRTGELFF. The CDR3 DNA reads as TGTGCTAGCAGCCCTGGGACAGGGGTTCGCACCGGGGAGCTGTTTTTT. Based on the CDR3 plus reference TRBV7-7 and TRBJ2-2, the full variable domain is GAGVSQSPRYKVTKRGQDVTLRCDPISSHATLYWYQQALGQGPEFLTYFNYEAQPDKSGLPSDRFSAERPEGSISTLTIQRTEQRDSAMYRCASSPGTGVRTGELFFGEGSRLTVL.

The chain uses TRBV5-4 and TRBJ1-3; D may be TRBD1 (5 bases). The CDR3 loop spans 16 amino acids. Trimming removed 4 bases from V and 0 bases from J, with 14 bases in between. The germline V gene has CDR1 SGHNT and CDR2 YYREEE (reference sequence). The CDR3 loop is CASSNRDGISGNTIYF. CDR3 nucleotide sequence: TGTGCCAGCAGCAACCGGGACGGAATCTCTGGAAACACCATATATTTT.

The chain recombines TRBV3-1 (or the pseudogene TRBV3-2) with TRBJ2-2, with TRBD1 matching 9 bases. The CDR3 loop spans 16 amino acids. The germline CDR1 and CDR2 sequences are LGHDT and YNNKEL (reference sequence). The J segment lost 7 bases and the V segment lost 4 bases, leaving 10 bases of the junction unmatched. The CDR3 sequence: CASSPSDTGGIGELFF. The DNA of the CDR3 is TGTGCCAGCAGCCCTAGTGACACAGGGGGCATCGGGGAGCTGTTTTTT.

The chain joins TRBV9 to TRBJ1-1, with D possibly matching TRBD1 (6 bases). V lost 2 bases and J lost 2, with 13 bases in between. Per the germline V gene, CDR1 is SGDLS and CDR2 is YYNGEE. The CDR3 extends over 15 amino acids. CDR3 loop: CASSVTGTLNTEAFF. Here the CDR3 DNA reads TGTGCCAGCAGCGTCACAGGGACCTTAAACACTGAAGCTTTCTTT. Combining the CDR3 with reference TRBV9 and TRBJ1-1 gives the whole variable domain DSGVTQTPKHLITATGQRVTLRCSPRSGDLSVYWYQQSLDQGLQFLIQYYNGEERAKGNILERFSAQQFPDLHSELNLSSLELGDSALYFCASSVTGTLNTEAFFGQGTRLTVV.

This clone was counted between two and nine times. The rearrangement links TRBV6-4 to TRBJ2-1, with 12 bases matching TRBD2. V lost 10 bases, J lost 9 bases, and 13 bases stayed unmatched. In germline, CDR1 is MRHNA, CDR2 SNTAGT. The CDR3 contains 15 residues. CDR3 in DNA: TGTGCCACCAAAAATGGACTAGCGGGATCGGGTGAGCAGTTCTTC. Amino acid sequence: CATKNGLAGSGEQFF.